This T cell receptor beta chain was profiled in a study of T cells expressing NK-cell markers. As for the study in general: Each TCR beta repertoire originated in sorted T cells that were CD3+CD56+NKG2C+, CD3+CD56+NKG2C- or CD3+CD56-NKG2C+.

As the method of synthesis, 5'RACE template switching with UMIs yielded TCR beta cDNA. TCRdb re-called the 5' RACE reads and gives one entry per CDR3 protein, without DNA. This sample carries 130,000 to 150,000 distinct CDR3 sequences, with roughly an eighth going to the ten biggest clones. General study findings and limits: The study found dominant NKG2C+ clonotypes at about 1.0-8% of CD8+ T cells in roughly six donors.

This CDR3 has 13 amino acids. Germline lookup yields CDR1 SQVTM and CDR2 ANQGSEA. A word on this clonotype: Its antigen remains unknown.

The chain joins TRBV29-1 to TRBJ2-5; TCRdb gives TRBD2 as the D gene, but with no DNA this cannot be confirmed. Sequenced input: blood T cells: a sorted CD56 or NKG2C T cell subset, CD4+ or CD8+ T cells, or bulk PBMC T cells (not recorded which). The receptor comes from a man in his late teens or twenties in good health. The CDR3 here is CSVEGLAGETQYF.